This T cell receptor (beta chain) was retrieved from a study of PD-1 blockade in classical Hodgkin lymphoma. Study outcomes and limitations: Researchers reported that CD4+ TCR diversity, though not CD8+, rose significantly by C4D1. When nivolumab was started under 1 year after ASCT, patients were excluded.

This sample's time point: cycle 4 day 1 (C4D1), after five to seven weeks of nivolumab. Every patient was affected by relapse after autologous stem cell transplantation, while exposure to brentuximab vedotin was not uniform. Best responses included complete response and partial response; otherwise, the best response was progressive disease. This table comes from immunoSEQ multiplex PCR, and its TCRdb copy is limited to in-frame clones, with some not included. The data contain over 70,000 clones, about nine tenths of them seen just once; the ten biggest clones take up under 3.5%. Comments on this clone: The antigen remains undetermined. Other DNA sequences in the sample encode the same CDR3.

The V end was cut by 0 bases, the J end by 2 bases, with 6 bases between. The CDR3 sequence is 14 residues long. Germline V lookup: CDR1 MGHRA, CDR2 YSYEKL. The sequencing here drew on peripheral blood mononuclear cells (PBMCs), taken before the fourth cycle of nivolumab. The sequence came from a human donor with classical Hodgkin lymphoma. The gene calls are TRBV4-1 and TRBJ2-3; no clear D gene. CDR3 nucleotide sequence: TGCGCCAGCAGCCAAGACCTCTCCACAGATACGCAGTATTTT. This codes for CASSQDLSTDTQYF.